A single sample is the source of the 3 T cell receptor beta chains below, sequenced in a study of T-cell memory formation after mild COVID-19. MiXCR was run by TCRdb on the 5' RACE reads, yielding one entry per CDR3 protein. The table lists 500,000 to 650,000 distinct CDR3 sequences, about 22% of them singletons. Specimen: PBMCs or a T cell subset sorted from them (not recorded which). The receptors stem from an adult woman who had mild COVID-19 (a few samples of this study predate the infection). Cell type and time point are not known.

This sequence joins TRBV29-1 and TRBJ2-5, with TRBD1 as a possible D gene (6 bases). In germline, CDR1 is SQVTM, CDR2 ANQGSEA. The V and J ends lost 1 base and 5 bases respectively, with 14 bases between them. The CDR3 length is 14 residues. The CDR3 region has the DNA TGCAGCGTTGAAGCCCCGGGGACAAGGGAGACCCAGTACTTC. This translates into CSVEAPGTRETQYF.

In nucleotides, the CDR3 is TGTGCCAGCAGTCCAGCGGGGGTTCCAGATACGCAGTATTTT. This encodes CASSPAGVPDTQYF. The chain uses TRBV12-3 or TRBV12-4 and TRBJ2-3, with TRBD2 identical over 8 bases. J lost 4 bases, V lost 5 bases, and 5 bases had no gene match. This CDR3 comprises 14 residues.

This clonotype was counted a few times. J is TRBJ2-4 and V is TRBV12-5; 13 bases are a match to TRBD2. CDR1 and CDR2 from the germline V gene are LGHNT and FRNRAP. The V segment lost 3 bases and the J segment 8 bases; nucleotides outside the gene matches: 13. The CDR3 has 18 amino acids. DNA for the CDR3: TGTGCTAGTGGTTTCTCCGGACTAGCGGGAGAAAACTTGGACATTCAGTACTTC. Translation: CASGFSGLAGENLDIQYF.